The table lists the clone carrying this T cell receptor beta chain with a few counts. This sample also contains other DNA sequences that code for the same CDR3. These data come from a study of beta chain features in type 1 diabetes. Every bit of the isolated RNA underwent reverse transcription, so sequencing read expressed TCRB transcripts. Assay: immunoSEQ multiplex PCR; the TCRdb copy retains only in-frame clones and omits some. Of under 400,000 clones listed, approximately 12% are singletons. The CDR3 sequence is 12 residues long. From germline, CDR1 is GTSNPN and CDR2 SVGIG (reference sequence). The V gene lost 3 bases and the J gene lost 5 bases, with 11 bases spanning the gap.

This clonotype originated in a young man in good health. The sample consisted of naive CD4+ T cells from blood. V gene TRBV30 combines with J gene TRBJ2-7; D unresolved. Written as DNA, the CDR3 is TGTGCCTGGAGCCCGGTACTTCACGAGCAGTACTTC. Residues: CAWSPVLHEQYF.